This TCR beta chain was profiled in a study of Ad26.COV2.S vaccination and SARS-CoV-2 variants. Whole-study findings and limits: Spike-specific TCR breadth in vaccine recipients exceeded that seen in placebo recipients. Measures of TCR breadth and depth may have fallen short of total T cell responses. Whether participants received vaccine or placebo, their non-spike TCR breadth was similar.

Specified treatment: around 19 received Ad26.COV2.S at low or high dose, single or two shots; several received placebo; per-sample allocation not given. After the first vaccine or placebo injection, samples were drawn on day 63. The study used a vaccine consisting of an Ad26 vector that expressed Wuhan-strain SARS-CoV-2 spike. Some clones are missing from TCRdb's copy, which holds only in-frame ones; the method was immunoSEQ multiplex PCR. Seen here are 380,000 or so clones, about 88% observed once, and the top ten hold around 6.1%. As for this clone: Its antigen is unidentified.

V lost 4 bases, J lost 5 bases, and 9 bases lay in between. CDR3 length equals 12 residues. Looked up from germline, CDR1 is SQVTM and CDR2 is ANQGSEA. This TCR derives from a person between 18 and 60 years old who received the Ad26.COV2.S COVID-19 vaccine or a placebo. The V gene is TRBV29-1, the J gene TRBJ1-5; D remains unclear. Material: peripheral blood, obtained in a trial of Ad26.COV2.S vaccine versus placebo. The CDR3 sequence: CSVGVLDQPQHF. Here the CDR3 DNA reads TGCAGCGTTGGTGTATTGGATCAGCCCCAGCATTTT.